This T cell receptor (beta chain) derives from a study of blood T cell repertoires in COVID-19. Overall study context: The analysed material was cDNA or gDNA that came from T cells, B-cell-depleted T cells, or PBMCs.

This CDR3 has 15 amino acids. The V and J ends lost 6 bases and 2 bases, in that order; junction bases with no gene match: 4. Per the germline V gene, CDR1 is MNHEY and CDR2 is SVGAGI. Original analysis: Quantification of nucleated cells was approximated via reference gene primer amplification. Profiling relied on immunoSEQ multiplex PCR, and the TCRdb table lists in-frame clones only, not all of them. V and J calls plus clone size are reproduced from that table; the DNA served to infer D and trimming. The sample holds about 35,000 clones, 83% seen once. Input material: peripheral blood. This sequence was found in a man in his fifties or sixties with acute or convalescent COVID-19. This chain uses TRBV6-5 with TRBJ2-1, with 10 bases fitting TRBD1. CDR3 sequence: CASSPDRGTYNEQFF. The CDR3 nucleotides read TGTGCCAGCAGCCCGGACAGGGGGACCTACAATGAGCAGTTCTTC.